The source of this T cell receptor beta chain is a study of blood T cell repertoires in COVID-19. Germline V gene lookup returns CDR1 SGHNT and CDR2 YENEEA. The CDR3 length is 15 residues. V dropped 4 bases and J dropped 0 bases, with 11 bases sitting between them. Generated by immunoSEQ multiplex PCR, the TCRdb table keeps only in-frame clones and is missing some. This sample has 300,000 or so clones; around 87% occur once, and the top ten carry about 8%. V and J are TRBV11-3 and TRBJ2-3; unclear D gene. The specimen was peripheral blood. The receptor was isolated from a woman aged 45-60 years who had recovered from COVID-19. This CDR3 is CASSSIRFSTDTQYF. The CDR3 bases are TGTGCCAGCAGCTCAATCAGGTTTAGCACAGATACGCAGTATTTT.